This TCR beta chain was retrieved from a study of Graves' ophthalmopathy and Graves' hyperthyroidism. Points from the study as a whole: Ophthalmopathy progression was predicted by the model at more than 55% sensitivity and less than 80% specificity. Most clonotypes expanded in thyroid above 0.001 frequency were present in blood too.

Moderately to severely active ophthalmopathy under 3 months, CAS at least 3, NOSPECS at least 4. PBMCs stemmed from around 9 ml of fresh peripheral blood. For repertoire sequencing, the TCR beta CDR3 regions were amplified from RNA transcripts. First-round RT-PCR with HTBI primers preceded a second-round multiplex PCR. TCRdb independently ran MiXCR on the multiplex PCR reads; one entry per CDR3 protein. The profile shows 40,000 to 45,000 distinct CDR3 sequences, 52% of them singletons. This clonotype was seen a single time. Its antigen is as yet unknown. Germline CDR1 and CDR2: LNHDA and SQIVND (reference sequence). The junction had 2 bases not matched to a gene; V was cut back by 4 bases and J by 0 bases. The CDR3 is made up of 14 amino acids.

V and J are TRBV19 and TRBJ2-7; 8 nucleotides match TRBD1. The TCR sequence derives from an adult man with Graves' ophthalmopathy. The sample comprised peripheral blood. CDR3 bases: TGTGCCAGTAGTAGGACAGGGACCTCCTACGAGCAGTACTTC. Protein: CASSRTGTSYEQYF.